This passage covers 8 T cell receptor beta chains from one sample sequenced in a study of technical replicates of blood from a handful of donors. Here immunoSEQ multiplex PCR was the method, and the copy in TCRdb shows in-frame clones only, minus some. This sample carries about 60,000 clones, more than 75% of them seen once, and the ten largest clones take approximately 5.1%. The sequencing sample was made of PBMCs. The receptors were gathered from a human donor in good health. Some clones in this sample may be carry-over from other donors' samples.

This chain joins TRBV25-1 and TRBJ2-1, with TRBD2 matching over 8 bases. V was clipped by 3 bases and J by 2 bases; unmatched bases: 6. The CDR3 is 16 amino acids. Germline V gene lookup returns CDR1 MGHDK and CDR2 SYGVNS. This CDR3 reads CASSDPRGVTYNEQFF. The CDR3 DNA reads as TGTGCCAGCAGTGACCCGCGGGGGGTCACCTACAATGAGCAGTTCTTC.

The chain carries TRBV4-2 and TRBJ2-5, with TRBD2 matching 9 bases. With V trimmed by 1 base and J by 7 bases, 10 bases remained unmatched. This CDR3 is built from 16 residues. Germline CDR1 LGHNA, CDR2 YNFKEQ. CDR3 nucleotides: TGTGCCAGCAGCCAAGGTCCCCTAGCGGGGATTCCGACCCAGTACTTC. It specifies CASSQGPLAGIPTQYF.

The chain employs TRBV19 and TRBJ1-5; TRBD1 is a possible D gene (5 bases). The CDR3 runs to 12 residues. Between the trimmed V and J ends, which lost 5 bases and 6 bases, there was a span of 8 bases. CDR1 LNHDA and CDR2 SQIVND come from the germline V gene (reference sequence). CDR3 amino acids: CASSFQGQPQHF. CDR3 nucleotide sequence: TGTGCCAGTAGTTTTCAGGGTCAGCCCCAGCATTTT.

CDR3 sequence (DNA): TGCGCCAGCAGCCAGATACAGGATACTCCCTACGAGCAGTACTTC. It translates to CASSQIQDTPYEQYF. The J gene is TRBJ2-7, the V gene TRBV4-3; D may be TRBD1 (5 bases). The CDR3 sequence is 15 residues long. The germline CDR1 and CDR2 sequences are LGHNA and YSLEER. Trimming stripped 3 bases from V and 2 bases from J, with 14 bases between.

The chain carries TRBV7-9 and TRBJ2-1; 9 nucleotides line up with TRBD2. The germline V gene has CDR1 SEHNR and CDR2 FQNEAQ (reference sequence). CDR3 size: 17 residues. V was clipped by 5 bases and J by 8 bases; unmatched bases: 16. The CDR3 coding sequence is TGTGCCAGCAGCCCAGCTTCGGGGCGGGGGGGCCCCCATGAGCAGTTCTTC. It codes for CASSPASGRGGPHEQFF.

The rearrangement uses TRBV2 and TRBJ2-3, with 11 nucleotides matching TRBD2. With 7 bases clipped from V and 5 bases from J, the junction kept 11 bases outside the gene matches. Germline V CDR1 and CDR2: SNHLY, FYNNEI. CDR3 length: 16 residues. As DNA, the CDR3 is TGTGCCAGCATGGAGGGAATAGCGGGGGGGCAAGATACGCAGTATTTT. Its protein product is CASMEGIAGGQDTQYF. Using reference TRBV2 and TRBJ2-3 for the parts outside the CDR3, the full variable domain is EPEVTQTPSHQVTQMGQEVILRCVPISNHLYFYWYRQILGQKVEFLVSFYNNEISEKSEIFDDQFSVERPDGSNFTLKIRSTKLEDSAMYFCASMEGIAGGQDTQYFGPGTRLTVL.

The chain has TRBV6-6 and TRBJ1-2; 8 bases match TRBD1. Germline-derived CDR1 and CDR2 are MNHNY and SVGAGI (reference sequence). The CDR3 has 14 residues. The V gene end was trimmed by 2 bases and the J gene end by 8 bases; junction bases not matched to a gene: 7. The CDR3 DNA reads TGTGCCAGCAGTTACGGACAGGGTCCGCAGGGCTACACCTTC. This gives the protein CASSYGQGPQGYTF.

The chain carries TRBV5-1 and TRBJ2-5, with a possible D match to TRBD1 (7 bases). The CDR3 is made up of 15 amino acids. Germline V lookup: CDR1 SGHRS, CDR2 YFSETQ. Deletions cut 0 bases from V and 5 bases from J, with 14 bases between. The CDR3, as DNA: TGCGCCAGCAGCTTGGAGCAGGGGGGATGGGAGACCCAGTACTTC. Translation: CASSLEQGGWETQYF.